These 25 T cell receptor beta chains share one sample of origin, sequenced in a study of human T cells and chemical hapten exposure (TCRdb year 2021). Preparation of the library involved RACE. These reads were obtained on a NextSeq 500. Clones were called with MiXCR by TCRdb after fastp trimmed the public reads at Q25, and only in-frame beta chains were retained. Rows merge per CDR3 protein into single entries with the most common DNA and genes. This sample has some 71,000 distinct CDR3 sequences in its table, and 8.5% to 14% of those were observed once. The top ten constitute roughly 1.5% of the sample. The intended sense of this specimen's time point label: patch test 3, about 24 weeks after DPC sensitization. Read against the paper, the sample's treatment or condition label means: therapeutic diphenylcyclopropenone sensitization with weekly scalp DPC. The sample consisted of whole blood, taken in connection with sensitization to the hapten diphenylcyclopropenone (DPC). Receptors were obtained from a woman in her forties or fifties with alopecia areata. Some clones in this sample may be carry-over from other donors' samples.

This clonotype was seen many times. The chain combines TRBV28 with TRBJ1-6; D is unclear. Trimming took off 6 bases at V and 5 bases at J, with 14 bases between the two ends. This CDR3 contains 15 residues. Per germline, CDR1 MDHEN and CDR2 SYDVKM. CDR3 loop: CASSNQEIHNSPLHF. The CDR3 DNA reads as TGTGCCAGCAGCAACCAGGAGATTCATAATTCACCCCTCCACTTT.

This clonotype occurred a few times. The chain recombines TRBV5-1 with TRBJ2-1; maybe TRBD2 (6 bases). There are 14 residues in the CDR3. V gave up 0 bases and J gave up 6 bases, with 10 bases separating them. The V gene's germline CDR1 is SGHRS and CDR2 YFSETQ. CDR3 sequence reads: CASSLGDWSNEQFF. In DNA form, the CDR3 reads TGCGCCAGCAGCTTGGGGGACTGGTCCAATGAGCAGTTCTTC.

The chain combines TRBV28 with TRBJ2-3; no reliable D call. V was cut by 3 bases and J by 2 bases, with 3 bases left in between. The CDR3 has 12 amino acids. Germline CDR1 MDHEN, CDR2 SYDVKM. For the CDR3, the DNA is TGTGCCAGCAGTTTTAACACAGATACGCAGTATTTT. Protein: CASSFNTDTQYF.

This clonotype has ten or more counts. The chain couples TRBV7-2 to TRBJ2-2; D might be TRBD2 (6 bases). Germline V gene sequence: CDR1 SGHTA, CDR2 FQGNSA. The length of the CDR3 is 15 residues. V lost 4 bases and J 3 bases, leaving 12 bases between the germline ends. The CDR3 DNA is TGTGCCAGCAGCTATAGCGGAGGGTACACCGGGGAGCTGTTTTTT. It codes for CASSYSGGYTGELFF. Supplemented by reference TRBV7-2 and TRBJ2-2, the full variable domain reads GAGVSQSPSNKVTEKGKDVELRCDPISGHTALYWYRQSLGQGLEFLIYFQGNSAPDKSGLPSDRFSAERTGGSVSTLTIQRTQQEDSAVYLCASSYSGGYTGELFFGEGSRLTVL.

The sample holds a few counts of this clonotype. The J gene is TRBJ2-5, the V gene TRBV15, with D tentatively TRBD2 (5 bases). The CDR3 runs to 13 residues. Looked up from germline, CDR1 is LNHNV and CDR2 is YYDKDF (reference sequence). Trimming shortened V by 7 bases and J by 3 bases, and 12 bases separated the two germline ends. CDR3 DNA sequence: TGTGCCACCACGGACTCCGCAAAAGAGACCCAGTACTTC. It is translated as CATTDSAKETQYF.

This clonotype was seen repeatedly, ten times or more. The CDR3 sequence: CASSEETGLGDTDTQYF. DNA of the CDR3: TGTGCCAGCAGTGAGGAGACAGGTTTGGGGGACACAGATACGCAGTATTTT. J is TRBJ2-3 and V is TRBV2, with D perhaps matching TRBD1 (6 bases). V shed 3 bases and J shed 2 bases, with 18 bases lying between them. The CDR3 extends over 17 amino acids. Germline CDR1 reads SNHLY; CDR2 reads FYNNEI.

Ten or more counts support this clonotype. Here the CDR3 reads CASSGRRDRVGTEAFF. Written as DNA, the CDR3 is TGTGCCAGCAGTGGACGGCGAGACAGGGTGGGCACTGAAGCTTTCTTT. J is TRBJ1-1 and V is TRBV6-2 or TRBV6-3, with 7 bases that match TRBD1. Losses at the gene ends were 5 bases for V and 4 bases for J; bases not matched to a gene: 13. The CDR3 covers 16 residues. The germline CDR1 and CDR2 sequences are MNHEY and SVGEGT.

The chain carries TRBV18 and TRBJ2-1; the match to TRBD1 covers 8 bases. The V segment lost 0 bases and the J segment 6 bases; nucleotides outside the gene matches: 7. Germline values: CDR1 KGHSH, CDR2 LQKENI. The CDR3 covers 16 residues. CDR3 coding DNA: TGTGCCAGCTCACCACCGATCGGGACAGGATCCAATGAGCAGTTCTTC. Protein product: CASSPPIGTGSNEQFF.

CDR3 coding DNA: TGCGCCAGCAGCCTCGTCTTGGGAAGCTCCTACGAGCAGTACTTC. Protein sequence: CASSLVLGSSYEQYF. The J gene is TRBJ2-7, the V gene TRBV4-3; D remains ambiguous. The CDR3 has 15 amino acids. V was pared by 4 bases and J by 0 bases, with 13 bases between. The germline V gene has CDR1 LGHNA and CDR2 YSLEER.

This sequence joins TRBV28 and TRBJ2-4; D unresolved. The CDR3 has 14 residues. The V gene's germline CDR1 is MDHEN and CDR2 SYDVKM. V shed 7 bases and J shed 0 bases, with 10 bases lying between them. The CDR3 DNA sequence: TGTGCCAGCATCCCAACTATAGCCAAAAACATTCAGTACTTC. It translates to CASIPTIAKNIQYF.

J is TRBJ1-2 and V is TRBV4-2; D is unresolved. With 0 bases removed from V and 3 bases from J, the gap between germline ends came to 8 bases. The CDR3 loop spans 14 amino acids. CDR1 LGHNA and CDR2 YNFKEQ come from the germline V gene. As DNA, the CDR3 is TGTGCCAGCAGCCAAGATGGCCCTGACTATGGCTACACCTTC. Its translation: CASSQDGPDYGYTF.

This clonotype was counted at least ten times. This chain connects TRBV5-1 to TRBJ2-2; 7 nucleotides match TRBD1. CDR1 and CDR2 from the germline V gene are SGHRS and YFSETQ. Trimming removed 4 bases from V and 0 bases from J; junction bases left unmatched: 6. The CDR3 spans 16 residues. The CDR3 DNA is TGCGCCAGCAGCAACCGGACAGGACCGAACACCGGGGAGCTGTTTTTT. Translation: CASSNRTGPNTGELFF.

The rearrangement joins TRBV11-2 to TRBJ2-7; 11 nucleotides align to TRBD2. J gave up 3 bases and V 5 bases, and 3 bases lay outside the gene matches. The CDR3 is 14 residues long. Germline V CDR1 and CDR2: SGHAT, FQNNGV. In DNA, the CDR3 is TGTGCCAGCAGCCTTCTAGCGGGAGGCTACGAGCAGTACTTC. Its translation: CASSLLAGGYEQYF. The whole variable domain, remainder taken from reference TRBV11-2 and TRBJ2-7, is EAGVAQSPRYKIIEKRQSVAFWCNPISGHATLYWYQQILGQGPKLLIQFQNNGVVDDSQLPKDRFSAERLKGVDSTLKIQPAKLEDSAVYLCASSLLAGGYEQYFGPGTRLTVT.

There are many counts of this clonotype. V usage is TRBV5-1 and J usage is TRBJ2-1; no definite D call. The ends were cut back, 6 bases at V and 5 bases at J, with 9 bases in the middle. The CDR3 sequence is 12 residues long. CDR1 is SGHRS and CDR2 is YFSETQ in the germline V gene. As DNA, the CDR3 is TGCGCCAGCATCAGACACGACAATGAGCAGTTCTTC. Amino acids: CASIRHDNEQFF.

Here the CDR3 DNA reads TGTGCCAGCAGCGTATCTAAGGGGGCAAGAACTGAAGCTTTCTTT. Amino acid sequence: CASSVSKGARTEAFF. The chain couples TRBV9 to TRBJ1-1; 7 positions match TRBD1. Looked up from germline, CDR1 is SGDLS and CDR2 is YYNGEE. Trimming cost V 1 base and J 5 bases; bases outside gene matches: 8. The CDR3 consists of 15 residues. The entire variable domain, with the rest obtained from reference TRBV9 and TRBJ1-1, is as follows: DSGVTQTPKHLITATGQRVTLRCSPRSGDLSVYWYQQSLDQGLQFLIQYYNGEERAKGNILERFSAQQFPDLHSELNLSSLELGDSALYFCASSVSKGARTEAFFGQGTRLTVV.

V is TRBV11-2 and J is TRBJ2-3; 14 positions agree with TRBD2. V was clipped by 4 bases and J by 6 bases; unmatched bases: 6. The CDR3 runs to 16 residues. The germline CDR1 and CDR2 sequences are SGHAT and FQNNGV. CDR3 sequence: CASSSWTSGGLDTQYF. For the CDR3, the DNA is TGTGCCAGCAGCTCCTGGACTAGCGGGGGGTTGGATACGCAGTATTTT.

This clonotype appeared many times. This chain links TRBV14 with TRBJ1-2; D may be TRBD1 (6 bases). The CDR3 covers 15 residues. Germline CDR1 is SGHDN and CDR2 is FVKESK. V was cut by 4 bases and J by 4 bases, with 16 bases left in between. The CDR3 DNA reads as TGTGCCAGCAGCCCAGCCCTGGGGGCTAGCTATGGCTACACCTTC. Translated, it gives CASSPALGASYGYTF. Full variable domain (remainder filled in from reference TRBV14 and TRBJ1-2): EAGVTQFPSHSVIEKGQTVTLRCDPISGHDNLYWYRRVMGKEIKFLLHFVKESKQDESGMPNNRFLAERTGGTYSTLKVQPAELEDSGVYFCASSPALGASYGYTFGSGTRLTVV.

The rearrangement uses TRBV19 and TRBJ1-2, with D maybe TRBD1 (6 bases). This CDR3 is built from 11 residues. CDR1 LNHDA and CDR2 SQIVND come from the germline V gene (reference sequence). V gave up 10 bases and J gave up 4 bases, with 10 bases separating them. DNA of the CDR3: TGTGCCACCGACAGGCCCTATGGCTACACCTTC. Translated, it gives CATDRPYGYTF. Full variable domain (rest looked up from reference TRBV19 and TRBJ1-2): DGGITQSPKYLFRKEGQNVTLSCEQNLNHDAMYWYRQDPGQGLRLIYYSQIVNDFQKGDIAEGYSVSREKKESFPLTVTSAQKNPTAFYLCATDRPYGYTFGSGTRLTVV.

The sample holds many counts of this clonotype. This chain uses TRBV5-1 with TRBJ2-3; a possible D gene is TRBD2 (5 bases). The CDR3 is made up of 14 amino acids. The germline V gene has CDR1 SGHRS and CDR2 YFSETQ. V was clipped by 4 bases and J by 6 bases, with 15 bases between them. CDR3 sequence reads: CASSRAAPEDTQYF. The DNA for the CDR3 is TGCGCCAGCAGCCGAGCGGCCCCTGAGGATACGCAGTATTTT.

The V gene is TRBV2, the J gene TRBJ2-7, with 8 positions matching TRBD2. The CDR3 loop spans 14 amino acids. Germline V gene data show CDR1 as SNHLY and CDR2 as FYNNEI. V was pared by 2 bases and J by 3 bases, with 3 bases of the junction left unmatched. This CDR3 reads CASSERGLVYEQYF. CDR3 coding DNA: TGTGCCAGCAGTGAAAGGGGACTAGTCTACGAGCAGTACTTC.

The chain carries TRBV29-1 and TRBJ2-3; TRBD2 aligns across 8 bases. Trimming at V came to 3 bases and at J to 8 bases, leaving 10 bases not matched to a gene. CDR1 SQVTM and CDR2 ANQGSEA come from the germline V gene. The CDR3 spans 14 residues. Here the CDR3 DNA reads TGCAGCGTTGATCGGAGCGGGAGCGGCGGTACGCAGTATTTT. It translates to CSVDRSGSGGTQYF.

The CDR3 nucleotides are TGTGCCAGCACGGCCGGGTACACCGGGGAGCTGTTTTTT. Translating gives CASTAGYTGELFF. The chain has TRBV28 and TRBJ2-2; no reliable D call. The CDR3 loop spans 13 amino acids. CDR1 and CDR2 (germline): MDHEN, SYDVKM. The V gene lost 7 bases and the J gene lost 3 bases, with 9 bases spanning the gap.

This clonotype was counted at least ten times. The chain joins TRBV28 to TRBJ1-5, with D unclear. Per the germline V gene, CDR1 is MDHEN and CDR2 is SYDVKM. Trimming pared 7 bases from V and 7 bases from J, leaving 11 bases between. CDR3 size: 12 residues. The CDR3 DNA follows: TGTGCCAGCATGGCCGTGGACCAGCCCCAGCATTTT. Its translation is CASMAVDQPQHF.

This clonotype appeared a single time. A read error may be the cause here, since a much bigger clone is one base away. V and J are TRBV7-2 and TRBJ2-7; possible D gene TRBD1, 5 bases. CDR3 length equals 13 residues. Looked up from germline, CDR1 is SGHTA and CDR2 is FQGNSA. Trimming left V 3 bases short and J 2 bases short, with 8 bases between. The CDR3 DNA reads as TGTGCCAGCAGCTTGGCGGACACCTACGAGCAGTACTTC. Encoded protein: CASSLADTYEQYF.

The rearrangement joins TRBV5-5 to TRBJ1-2, with D perhaps matching TRBD1 (5 bases). V lost 0 bases to trimming and J lost 4 bases, with 13 bases between them. The CDR3 has 15 amino acids. Germline-derived CDR1 and CDR2 are SGHKS and YYEKEE (reference sequence). CDR3 protein: CASSLGQPTFYGYTF. The CDR3 bases are TGTGCCAGCAGCTTGGGACAGCCGACATTCTATGGCTACACCTTC.